This T cell receptor (beta chain) was recovered during a study of T cell responses to AZD1222 COVID-19 vaccine (TCRdb year 2021). Regarding the study in general: AZD1222 recipients given second doses at about 4 weeks or at about 12 weeks were pooled, since spike-specific TCR depth and breadth were not found to differ between the two schedules. A total of approximately 250 trial participants underwent TCR sequencing, of whom 200 to 220 had received two doses of AZD1222 and 26 had received two doses of the MenACWY control vaccine. Trial participants were enrolled into age subgroups of 18-55, 56-69 and 70-plus years, which contained approximately 150, 28 and 58 TCR-sequenced participants, respectively. Points the paper makes about the study in general: In the small 56-69-year group, the increase in depth fell short of significance, most likely because of low power. Conclusions about previously exposed vaccinees are limited, since just 5 to 7 AZD1222 recipients were seropositive for SARS-CoV-2 at baseline. Because no day 14 peak-response samples were available, the repertoires could be characterized only after the peak T cell response. Epitopes outside the regions mutated in the B.1.351 and B.1.1.7 variants were reportedly recognized by nearly half of the unique spike-specific TCRs. The vaccine-associated CD4 TCRs covered the entire spike protein, and the dominant responses fell in regions 160-218 and 743-854. Most participants were white British and females outnumbered males, and the authors suggested that clonal diversity may have been underestimated. Spike-specific TCR breadth and depth rose significantly after two AZD1222 doses compared with day 0 and with MenACWY recipients.

In light of the paper, this sample's time point label describes: baseline before first vaccination. Vaccinee samples came from UK trials COV001 and COV002, including a single-blind randomized controlled phase 2/3 trial of AZD1222 (ChAdOx1 nCoV-19) in healthy adults. For TCRbeta chain sequencing, PBMC samples from trial participants were taken at day 0 and at day 28 after the second dose. A word on this clone: There is no known antigen for this receptor. Base qualities are missing; no much larger clone stands one base away.

The CDR3 goes from the cysteine to the phenylalanine over 15 residues. Only the CDR3 DNA stays, 45 bases, in frame from base 1. From a lookup of the germline V gene, CDR1 and CDR2 are MNHEY and SVGAGI. Clipping removes 10 bases from V and 3 bases from J, with 7 as the unmatched junction base count. The CDR3 regions of human TCRbeta chains were analyzed by immunosequencing. The original pipeline was this. Repertoire TCRs were checked for matches against a reference library of SARS-CoV-2-specific TCRs that had been generated using the MIRA antigen-specificity platform. Breadth was defined as the fraction of unique TCRs that were SARS-CoV-2-associated, and depth was defined as the fraction of total T cells that were SARS-CoV-2-associated. Using the MIRA data, each spike-specific TCR was assigned both to the spike region to which the TCR was reactive and to a CD4 or CD8 class. Log10-transformed breadth and depth values were compared by one-way ANOVA with Sidak's multiple comparisons tests. TCRdb took this table from immuneACCESS and kept in-frame rearrangements with V and J called. Such tables lack part of the clones; where checked against another copy, unresolved V genes explain under half of the gap, and the rest is unexplained. That table furnishes V, J and clone size, whereas the DNA furnished D and trimming. The sample table shows approximately 150,000 clones, and about nine tenths are seen once. The ten most abundant clones make up roughly 2.5% of the sample.

Material: peripheral blood, obtained on day 0 of AZD1222 vaccination. The chain joins TRBV6-5 to TRBJ2-7, with 15 junctional bases fitting TRBD2. This TCR was recovered from an adult in good health. The CDR3 in this case is CAIRTSGRVSYEQYF. The bases read TGTGCCATCAGGACTAGCGGGAGGGTTAGCTACGAGCAGTACTTC.